These T cell receptor beta chains were read from a single sample in a study of CD8+ T cells in alopecia areata. Here immunoSEQ multiplex PCR was the method, and the copy in TCRdb shows in-frame clones only, minus some. This sample yields some 30,000 clones, of which roughly 80% are seen a single time; approximately 18% belongs to the top ten. The sequencing sample was made of NKG2D-low CD8+ T cells sorted from blood. The receptors here all came from a human donor with alopecia areata. The CDR3 runs from the conserved cysteine through the conserved F or W. The D gene is left open where the match is weak. A clone size is listed for some rows: how often the clone was seen (once, few, many), or a class if it is expanded.

len | abundance | j_gene | d_gene | v_gene | CDR3nt | CDR3aa
14 | . | TRBJ2-5 | . | TRBV27 | TGTGCCAGCAGTTTATACTCAGGGATAGAGACCCAGTACTTC | CASSLYSGIETQYF
17 | . | TRBJ2-3 | . | TRBV4-3 | TGCGCCAGCAGCCAAGATCAGGACTCAATTATACACAGGACGCAGTATTTT | CASSQDQDSIIHRTQYF
16 | . | TRBJ1-6 | . | TRBV4-3 | TGCGCCAGCAGCCAAGGGGTAGGAGACTATAATTCACCCCTCCACTTT | CASSQGVGDYNSPLHF
14 | . | TRBJ2-3 | . | TRBV27 | TGTGCCAGCACCGCGATAGCCTTAGGGGATACGCAGTATTTT | CASTAIALGDTQYF
12 | . | TRBJ2-3 | . | TRBV29-1 | TGCAGCGTTGAAGATGCCCCTCATACGCAGTATTTT | CSVEDAPHTQYF
14 | . | TRBJ2-7 | . | TRBV7-6 | TGTGCCAGCAGCTTACTACAGGTTAGCTACGAGCAGTACTTC | CASSLLQVSYEQYF
14 | . | TRBJ2-7 | TRBD1 | TRBV28 | TGTGCCAGCAGTTTATCGACAGGGACCTACGAGCAGTACTTC | CASSLSTGTYEQYF
14 | . | TRBJ2-7 | . | TRBV4-1 | TGCGCCAGCAGCCAAGATACAACGGGCTACGAGCAGTACTTC | CASSQDTTGYEQYF
18 | . | TRBJ2-2 | TRBD1 | TRBV5-3 | TGTGCCAGAAGCTTGATACGGACAGGGCCTTTCAACACCGGGGAGCTGTTTTTT | CARSLIRTGPFNTGELFF
17 | . | TRBJ2-2 | . | TRBV15 | TGTGCCACCAGCAGAGATGAGTCACCCACGAACACCGGGGAGCTGTTTTTT | CATSRDESPTNTGELFF
14 | . | TRBJ2-1 | . | TRBV27 | TGTGCCAGCAGCTGGCAGGGGGGCTACAATGAGCAGTTCTTC | CASSWQGGYNEQFF
15 | . | TRBJ2-7 | TRBD2 | TRBV4-1 | TGCGCCAGCAGCCCCCTGCTAGCGGGGGGATACGAGCAGTACTTC | CASSPLLAGGYEQYF
12 | . | TRBJ1-1 | . | TRBV2 | TGTGCCAGCACCGCCGTGCAGCCTGAAGCTTTCTTT | CASTAVQPEAFF
14 | . | TRBJ2-7 | . | TRBV27 | TGTGCCAGCAGTTTATCATTGGAGGTCTACGAGCAGTACTTC | CASSLSLEVYEQYF
13 | . | TRBJ2-5 | . | TRBV5-6 | TGTGCCAGCAGCGGGCCAGGGCGAGAGACCCAGTACTTC | CASSGPGRETQYF
15 | few | TRBJ2-2 | . | TRBV6-4 | TGTGCCAGCAGTGAATCAGAAGAGAACACCGGGGAGCTGTTTTTT | CASSESEENTGELFF
17 | . | TRBJ2-6 | . | TRBV7-9 | TGTGCCAGCAGCTTAGCGACAGCCGGCTCTGGGGCCAACGTCCTGACTTTC | CASSLATAGSGANVLTF
17 | . | TRBJ1-1 | . | TRBV28 | TGTGCCAGCAGTTCCCGGGTGGAGGGGCTCATGAACACTGAAGCTTTCTTT | CASSSRVEGLMNTEAFF
13 | few | TRBJ1-5 | . | TRBV6-1 | TGTGCCAGCAGTGAAAGTTCAGAGGCCCCCCAGCATTTT | CASSESSEAPQHF
14 | . | TRBJ2-7 | . | TRBV29-1 | TGCAGCGTTGTTTCCCGGACAGATACCTACGAGCAGTACTTC | CSVVSRTDTYEQYF
13 | once | TRBJ2-1 | . | TRBV7-2 | TGTGCCAGCAGCTTTGACCCCTACAATGAGCAGTTCTTC | CASSFDPYNEQFF
12 | . | TRBJ2-5 | . | TRBV29-1 | TGCAGCGTTGAGGAAGACAGGGAGACCCAGTACTTC | CSVEEDRETQYF
14 | . | TRBJ2-4 | . | TRBV30 | TGTGCCTGGACCCTCAACGTGGCCAAAAACATTCAGTACTTC | CAWTLNVAKNIQYF
16 | . | TRBJ2-3 | . | TRBV7-6 | TGTGCCAGCAGCTTAGGTTACGGGAGAAGGGCAGATACGCAGTATTTT | CASSLGYGRRADTQYF